The 21 T cell receptor beta chains presented below share a single source sample, sequenced in a study of CD8 T cells in Susac syndrome (dated by TCRdb to about 2019). Libraries were made using the immunoSEQ multiplex PCR assay. RNA was extracted with the RNeasy kit and 0.5 to 1 ug was reverse transcribed using random hexamers. TCRdb passed the public sequencing reads through fastp at Q25 and MiXCR, retaining productive beta sequences. Identical CDR3 protein sequences are pooled into one entry, listed with their most common genes and DNA. This sample is represented by about 76,000 distinct CDR3 sequences; roughly 92% of them were singletons. Around 0.45% of the sample belongs to the ten largest clones. Material: CD8+ T cells from PBMCs. The receptors stem from a human donor with Susac syndrome.

The chain has TRBV7-9 and TRBJ2-5; tentatively, D is TRBD1 (5 bases). The germline V gene encodes CDR1 SEHNR and CDR2 FQNEAQ (reference sequence). The CDR3 runs to 18 residues. V was trimmed by 5 bases and J by 1 base, leaving 23 bases between them. In DNA, the CDR3 is TGTGCCAGCAGCGGTTTCCGACAGCGACCTATGATCCAAGAGACCCAGTACTTC. Protein sequence: CASSGFRQRPMIQETQYF.

The rearrangement links TRBV5-1 to TRBJ2-5; the match to TRBD2 covers 12 bases. Germline V CDR1 and CDR2: SGHRS, YFSETQ. The V gene end was trimmed by 1 base and the J gene end by 4 bases; junction bases not matched to a gene: 5. CDR3 length equals 16 residues. DNA for the CDR3: TGCGCCAGCAGCTTGCTGACTAGCGGGGGAAGAGAGACCCAGTACTTC. It translates to CASSLLTSGGRETQYF.

The rearrangement uses TRBV12-3 or TRBV12-4 and TRBJ1-4; TRBD1 matches at 7 bases. CDR3 size: 15 residues. V was clipped by 6 bases and J by 6 bases; unmatched bases: 10. The CDR3 sequence: CASSQDRVEDEKLFF. CDR3 coding DNA: TGTGCCAGCAGCCAAGACAGGGTAGAGGATGAAAAACTGTTTTTT.

This chain uses TRBV27 with TRBJ1-4; no clear D gene. V was shortened by 4 bases and J by 8 bases, with 14 bases between the two germline ends. Germline CDR1 and CDR2: MNHEY and SMNVEV (reference sequence). The CDR3 is 14 amino acids. Here the CDR3 DNA reads TGTGCCAGCAGTTCTAAGGGAGGAGTGGAAAAACTGTTTTTT. Translated: CASSSKGGVEKLFF.

The chain recombines TRBV19 with TRBJ2-1, with TRBD2 identical over 12 bases. This CDR3 is built from 14 residues. The J segment lost 7 bases and the V segment lost 7 bases, leaving 5 bases of the junction unmatched. CDR1 is LNHDA, CDR2 SQIVND, per germline (reference sequence). As DNA, the CDR3 is TGTGCCAGTAAGGGCCTAGCGGGGGGGAATGAGCAGTTCTTC. Translated, it gives CASKGLAGGNEQFF. Looking up the rest from reference TRBV19 and TRBJ2-1 gives the full variable domain: DGGITQSPKYLFRKEGQNVTLSCEQNLNHDAMYWYRQDPGQGLRLIYYSQIVNDFQKGDIAEGYSVSREKKESFPLTVTSAQKNPTAFYLCASKGLAGGNEQFFGPGTRLTVL.

There are a few counts of this clonotype. This chain uses TRBV3-1 with TRBJ2-7, with D unresolved. Germline lookup yields CDR1 LGHDT and CDR2 YNNKEL (reference sequence). The CDR3 runs 12 residues. V was shortened by 1 base and J by 5 bases, with 6 bases between the two germline ends. The CDR3 nucleotides are TGTGCCAGCAGCCAAGTATCTCACGAGCAGTACTTC. It codes for CASSQVSHEQYF.

The gene calls are TRBV15 and TRBJ2-7, with D unresolved. CDR3 size: 15 residues. The V end was cut by 0 bases, the J end by 3 bases, with 12 bases between. Germline loops: CDR1 LNHNV, CDR2 YYDKDF (reference sequence). This CDR3 is CATSRDGGSYYEQYF. In nucleotides, the CDR3 is TGTGCCACCAGCAGAGATGGCGGCAGTTACTACGAGCAGTACTTC.

The chain carries TRBV4-3 and TRBJ2-1; 8 nucleotides line up with TRBD1. The CDR3 totals 17 residues. Trimming cost V 2 bases and J 3 bases; bases outside gene matches: 9. Germline V gene lookup returns CDR1 LGHNA and CDR2 YSLEER. The DNA of the CDR3 is TGCGCCAGCAGCCAAACCTTGGACAGGGAAAGCTACAATGAGCAGTTCTTC. It yields the protein CASSQTLDRESYNEQFF.

J is TRBJ1-4 and V is TRBV7-9; weak D call: TRBD1 (5 bases). The germline V gene encodes CDR1 SEHNR and CDR2 FQNEAQ (reference sequence). The CDR3 contains 14 residues. Deletions cut 6 bases from V and 8 bases from J, with 16 bases between. CDR3 residues: CASRVEGAKEKLFF. CDR3 nucleotides: TGTGCCAGCAGGGTCGAAGGGGCCAAAGAAAAACTGTTTTTT.

The chain joins TRBV6-1 to TRBJ2-5; 10 nucleotides agree with TRBD2. The CDR3 covers 14 residues. Losses at the gene ends were 9 bases for V and 0 bases for J; bases not matched to a gene: 4. The germline CDR1 and CDR2 sequences are MNHNS and SASEGT. For the CDR3, the DNA is TGTGCCAGTCTAGCGGGGGAGTACCAAGAGACCCAGTACTTC. Translation gives CASLAGEYQETQYF.

The J gene is TRBJ1-1, the V gene TRBV4-2; weak D call: TRBD1 (6 bases). The CDR3 is 16 residues long. Per germline, CDR1 LGHNA and CDR2 YNFKEQ. V was pared by 4 bases and J by 4 bases, with 19 bases between. CDR3: CASSRPGGPRGTEAFF. CDR3 nucleotide sequence: TGTGCCAGCAGCCGACCCGGGGGGCCTAGGGGCACTGAAGCTTTCTTT.

V and J are TRBV15 and TRBJ2-5; no definite D call. The CDR3 spans 18 residues. Germline lookup yields CDR1 LNHNV and CDR2 YYDKDF (reference sequence). V was cut by 1 base and J by 6 bases, with 24 bases left in between. CDR3 amino acids: CATSRARYNTEQWQTQYF. The CDR3 DNA reads as TGTGCCACCAGCAGAGCACGTTATAACACGGAGCAGTGGCAGACCCAGTACTTC.

The V call is TRBV5-8, the J call TRBJ1-4, with D hard to call. The germline V and J ends were trimmed by 0 bases and 5 bases, with 8 bases remaining between them. The CDR3 is 14 residues long. CDR1 and CDR2 (germline): SGHTS, YDEGEE. The CDR3: CASSLERGNEKLFF. CDR3 DNA sequence: TGTGCCAGCAGCTTGGAGAGAGGGAATGAAAAACTGTTTTTT.

V gene TRBV28 combines with J gene TRBJ1-4; D is possibly TRBD1 (6 bases). The CDR3 sequence is 15 residues long. Trimming left V 6 bases short and J 15 bases short, with 26 bases between. The germline CDR1 and CDR2 sequences are MDHEN and SYDVKM. This CDR3 is CASSRDRGGNRDMFF. The CDR3 nucleotides read TGTGCCAGCAGCCGCGACCGGGGGGGCAACAGAGATATGTTTTTT.

This rearrangement joins TRBV19 to TRBJ2-7, with a tentative D call TRBD1 (5 bases). The CDR3 has 14 residues. V was trimmed by 2 bases and J by 0 bases, leaving 8 bases between them. Germline assignment: CDR1 LNHDA and CDR2 SQIVND (reference sequence). In DNA form, the CDR3 reads TGTGCCAGTAGTATAATGGGGCCCTCCTACGAGCAGTACTTC. This translates into CASSIMGPSYEQYF.

The chain's CDR3 is CASSPTGGQPQHF. As DNA, the CDR3 is TGTGCCAGCAGCCCGACAGGGGGACAGCCCCAGCATTTT. This chain joins TRBV12-3 or TRBV12-4 and TRBJ1-5; TRBD1 matches at 9 bases. V dropped 6 bases and J dropped 7; count of bases not matched to a gene: 4. The CDR3 consists of 13 residues.

CDR3 region: CASAQYRGIGDTQYF. In nucleotides, the CDR3 is TGTGCCAGCGCTCAATACAGGGGCATTGGAGATACGCAGTATTTT. The chain employs TRBV3-1 and TRBJ2-3; TRBD1 matches 7 bases. The germline CDR1 and CDR2 sequences are LGHDT and YNNKEL (reference sequence). The CDR3 sequence is 15 residues long. V lost 8 bases to trimming and J lost 5 bases; unmatched junction nucleotides: 13.

This sequence joins TRBV7-9 and TRBJ2-1, with TRBD1 as a possible D gene (5 bases). The V end was cut by 5 bases, the J end by 7 bases, with 6 bases between. This CDR3 has 11 residues. Germline V gene sequence: CDR1 SEHNR, CDR2 FQNEAQ (reference sequence). The CDR3 DNA is TGTGCCAGCAGCCAGGGAAATGAGCAGTTCTTC. It yields the protein CASSQGNEQFF.

The V gene is TRBV7-6, the J gene TRBJ1-1, with a possible D match to TRBD1 (5 bases). Germline CDR1 SGHVS, CDR2 FNYEAQ. The CDR3 has 14 amino acids. With 5 bases removed from V and 1 base from J, the gap between germline ends came to 11 bases. The CDR3 sequence: CASSPMTANTEAFF. DNA of the CDR3: TGTGCCAGCAGCCCCATGACAGCGAACACTGAAGCTTTCTTT.

V is TRBV14 and J is TRBJ2-3; D is possibly TRBD1 or TRBD2 (5 bases each). V lost 0 bases and J lost 15, with 16 bases in between. The CDR3 spans 13 residues. Germline CDR1 is SGHDN and CDR2 is FVKESK. The CDR3 bases are TGTGCCAGCAGCCAAGATCTGAGGGGCCACCGTTATTTT. Amino acids: CASSQDLRGHRYF. Drawing the rest from reference TRBV14 and TRBJ2-3, the complete variable domain is EAGVTQFPSHSVIEKGQTVTLRCDPISGHDNLYWYRRVMGKEIKFLLHFVKESKQDESGMPNNRFLAERTGGTYSTLKVQPAELEDSGVYFCASSQDLRGHRYFGPGTRLTVL.

V usage is TRBV20-1 and J usage is TRBJ2-7, with TRBD2 identical over 10 bases. CDR1 and CDR2 (germline): DFQATT, SNEGSKA (reference sequence). CDR3 length: 15 residues. The junction had 11 bases not matched to a gene; V was cut back by 6 bases and J by 3 bases. In DNA form, the CDR3 reads TGCAGTGCCCACCCAGACAGCGGGGGGGTCTACGAGCAGTACTTC. Translation gives CSAHPDSGGVYEQYF.